The clone carrying this T cell receptor (beta chain) was counted between two and nine times. Its antigen is undetermined. Sequenced by immunoSEQ multiplex PCR; TCRdb stores in-frame clones only, minus some. The sample carries about 16,000 clones, 65% to 80% recorded once. The sample belongs to a study of T cell repertoires in ileal Crohn's disease. Study findings and constraints: The median delay to postoperative endoscopy was less than eight months.

The CDR3 consists of 14 residues. V dropped 3 bases and J dropped 7; count of bases not matched to a gene: 4. Germline V CDR1 and CDR2: SGHAT, FQNNGV. Described time point: neoterminal ileum biopsy at postoperative endoscopy, about 6 months after surgery. What was sequenced was ileal tissue. This TCR came from an adult with Crohn's disease. The chain carries TRBV11-2 and TRBJ2-7; TRBD2 agrees at 12 bases. The CDR3 loop reads CASSLTSGRDEQYF. DNA of the CDR3: TGTGCCAGCAGCTTGACTAGCGGGAGAGATGAGCAGTACTTC. The full variable domain, rest sourced from reference TRBV11-2 and TRBJ2-7, is EAGVAQSPRYKIIEKRQSVAFWCNPISGHATLYWYQQILGQGPKLLIQFQNNGVVDDSQLPKDRFSAERLKGVDSTLKIQPAKLEDSAVYLCASSLTSGRDEQYFGPGTRLTVT.